The 26 T cell receptor beta chains below were found in one sample sequenced in a study of blood T cells in healthy people across ages. A second about 7 to 11 cycle PCR used barcoded and J-beta primers. MiXCR, applied by TCRdb to the 5' RACE reads, yields one record per CDR3 protein. The table has roughly 1,500,000 distinct CDR3 sequences, approximately 40% seen once. The sequencing input was blood. The receptors here all came from a woman between 18 and 29 years old in good health.

This rearrangement joins TRBV2 to TRBJ2-7; D is unclear. Germline CDR1 SNHLY, CDR2 FYNNEI. V shed 6 bases and J shed 3 bases, with 12 bases lying between them. The CDR3 loop spans 13 amino acids. CDR3 protein: CASRREYLYEQYF. CDR3 DNA: TGTGCCAGCAGGAGAGAATACCTCTACGAGCAGTACTTC.

This clonotype came up many times. The chain has TRBV9 and TRBJ2-3; the D is unclear. The CDR3 contains 13 residues. The V gene lost 4 bases and the J gene lost 2 bases, with 8 bases spanning the gap. Germline V gene data show CDR1 as SGDLS and CDR2 as YYNGEE. CDR3 sequence (DNA): TGTGCCAGCAGCCCTCGGACCACAGATACGCAGTATTTT. Protein: CASSPRTTDTQYF. The full variable domain, rest sourced from reference TRBV9 and TRBJ2-3, is DSGVTQTPKHLITATGQRVTLRCSPRSGDLSVYWYQQSLDQGLQFLIQYYNGEERAKGNILERFSAQQFPDLHSELNLSSLELGDSALYFCASSPRTTDTQYFGPGTRLTVL.

Many counts were recorded for this clonotype. The gene calls are TRBV12-3 or TRBV12-4 and TRBJ1-2; 7 positions match TRBD1. The CDR3 spans 13 residues. With V trimmed by 5 bases and J by 5 bases, 5 bases remained unmatched. The CDR3 sequence is CASSPGTEYGYTF. The CDR3 DNA sequence: TGTGCCAGCAGTCCCGGGACAGAGTATGGCTACACCTTC.

This clonotype occurred many times. This chain joins TRBV7-9 and TRBJ1-1, with no clear D. Looked up from germline, CDR1 is SEHNR and CDR2 is FQNEAQ (reference sequence). The CDR3 spans 14 residues. The V gene lost 4 bases and the J gene lost 0 bases, with 9 bases spanning the gap. Here the CDR3 reads CASSSRVMNTEAFF. In nucleotides, the CDR3 is TGTGCCAGCAGCTCTAGGGTGATGAACACTGAAGCTTTCTTT.

This clonotype was seen more than once but under ten times. V usage is TRBV5-1 and J usage is TRBJ2-7; D is ambiguous. This CDR3 comprises 14 residues. Germline assignment: CDR1 SGHRS and CDR2 YFSETQ. V lost 0 bases and J lost 8, with 15 bases in between. This CDR3 reads CASSLVPRPDQQYF. As DNA, the CDR3 is TGCGCCAGCAGCTTGGTACCTCGACCTGACCAGCAGTACTTC.

CDR3 DNA sequence: TGCAGTGCTAGAGACCCCCGGGAGAGGCCAGATACGCAGTATTTT. Its translation is CSARDPRERPDTQYF. The chain joins TRBV20-1 to TRBJ2-3; possibly TRBD2 for D (6 bases). CDR3 length: 15 residues. V was cut by 0 bases and J by 4 bases, with 14 bases left in between. Germline assignment: CDR1 DFQATT and CDR2 SNEGSKA (reference sequence).

This clonotype was found a few times. This rearrangement joins TRBV20-1 to TRBJ2-4; 7 bases agree with TRBD2. V lost 7 bases to trimming and J lost 3 bases; unmatched junction nucleotides: 9. The CDR3 spans 14 residues. Germline values: CDR1 DFQATT, CDR2 SNEGSKA (reference sequence). CDR3 DNA sequence: TGCAGTGGGAGGACTAGTTGGGGCAAAAACATTCAGTACTTC. Protein sequence: CSGRTSWGKNIQYF.

This clonotype was recorded a few times. V usage is TRBV27 and J usage is TRBJ1-5, with D perhaps TRBD1 (5 bases). V was cut by 6 bases and J by 5 bases, with 14 bases left in between. The CDR3 is made up of 14 amino acids. Germline CDR1 MNHEY, CDR2 SMNVEV (reference sequence). The CDR3 sequence is CASSLTGSDQPQHF. The CDR3 bases are TGTGCCAGCAGCCTAACAGGATCGGATCAGCCCCAGCATTTT.

The chain combines TRBV5-1 with TRBJ2-7, with a weak D call TRBD1 (6 bases). The better agreement between TRBJ2-5 and the DNA end casts doubt on the J call. CDR1 is SGHRS, CDR2 YFSETQ, per germline. The CDR3 contains 15 residues. The DNA for the CDR3 is TGCGCCAGCAGCTTGGCCTCAGGGGTTAGGGAGACCCAGTACTTC. This encodes CASSLASGVRETQYF.

This clonotype was recorded once. The chain has TRBV6-5 and TRBJ1-1; 8 bases match TRBD1. The junction had 10 bases not matched to a gene; V was cut back by 6 bases and J by 13 bases. This CDR3 is built from 12 residues. Germline loops: CDR1 MNHEY, CDR2 SVGAGI. In DNA form, the CDR3 reads TGTGCCAGCAGCCGGACAGGGCAGAGGCATTTCTTT. Its translation: CASSRTGQRHFF.

The gene calls are TRBV7-9 and TRBJ2-3; TRBD1 is a possible D gene (5 bases). V was shortened by 3 bases and J by 1 base, with 17 bases between the two germline ends. The CDR3 length is 17 residues. Germline CDR1 SEHNR, CDR2 FQNEAQ (reference sequence). The CDR3 here is CASSFYRPNPGTDTQYF. The CDR3 region has the DNA TGTGCCAGCAGCTTTTACAGGCCCAACCCGGGCACAGATACGCAGTATTTT.

This clonotype has only a few counts. Here the CDR3 DNA reads TGTGCCAGCAGCTTAACGGAGCCAGATACGCAGTATTTT. Its protein is CASSLTEPDTQYF. The chain employs TRBV7-3 and TRBJ2-3; D gene unclear. Germline CDR1 and CDR2: SGHTA and FQGTGA. The V end lost 0 bases, the J end lost 4 bases, and 5 bases lay between the germline ends. This CDR3 has 13 amino acids.

This chain joins TRBV7-3 and TRBJ2-3; D call uncertain. Germline V gene data show CDR1 as SGHTA and CDR2 as FQGTGA. V was clipped by 1 base and J by 4 bases, with 9 bases between them. The CDR3 totals 14 residues. CDR3 DNA: TGTGCCAGCAGCTTAAAACGCACGTCAGATACGCAGTATTTT. Protein product: CASSLKRTSDTQYF.

The chain employs TRBV7-9 and TRBJ1-1, with D uncertain. The CDR3 consists of 14 residues. Germline CDR1 SEHNR, CDR2 FQNEAQ (reference sequence). V was pared by 5 bases and J by 5 bases, with 15 bases between. As DNA, the CDR3 is TGTGCCAGCAGCCCTCAGAGCCCCGAGACTGAAGCTTTCTTT. It translates to CASSPQSPETEAFF.

V usage is TRBV7-9 and J usage is TRBJ2-7; weak D call: TRBD2 (5 bases). CDR1 and CDR2 (germline): SEHNR, FQNEAQ (reference sequence). V lost 3 bases and J lost 7, with 10 bases in between. There are 12 residues in the CDR3. CDR3 in amino acids: CASSFHGEEQYF. The CDR3 DNA is TGTGCCAGCAGCTTTCACGGGGAGGAGCAGTACTTC.

This rearrangement joins TRBV3-1 to TRBJ2-1; 9 positions match TRBD2. V lost 0 bases, J lost 0 bases, and 6 bases stayed unmatched. CDR1 is LGHDT, CDR2 YNNKEL, per germline (reference sequence). This CDR3 contains 18 residues. CDR3 coding DNA: TGTGCCAGCAGCCAAGATCGAACTAGCGGGTTCTCCTACAATGAGCAGTTCTTC. Amino acid sequence: CASSQDRTSGFSYNEQFF.

This clonotype was seen repeatedly, ten times or more. The chain links TRBV20-1 to TRBJ2-3; 8 bases fit TRBD2. This CDR3 comprises 13 residues. Looked up from germline, CDR1 is DFQATT and CDR2 is SNEGSKA (reference sequence). J gave up 6 bases and V 3 bases, and 5 bases lay outside the gene matches. The CDR3 loop reads CSASGGAGDTQYF. The CDR3 nucleotides are TGCAGTGCTAGCGGGGGGGCCGGGGATACGCAGTATTTT.

The J gene is TRBJ1-2, the V gene TRBV6-6; D not resolved. Per germline, CDR1 MNHNY and CDR2 SVGAGI (reference sequence). Trimming pared 8 bases from V and 9 bases from J, leaving 16 bases between. This CDR3 has 12 residues. This CDR3 reads CASDGGDNSYTF. The DNA of the CDR3 is TGTGCCAGCGACGGAGGCGACAATAGCTACACCTTC.

The J gene is TRBJ2-3, the V gene TRBV25-1; D may be TRBD2 (6 bases). V lost 5 bases and J lost 2, with 14 bases in between. CDR3 size: 15 residues. The germline gives CDR1 MGHDK, CDR2 SYGVNS. In DNA, the CDR3 is TGTGCCAGCAGTTCCCGAGTAGCGGTCACAGATACGCAGTATTTT. Translated: CASSSRVAVTDTQYF.

This clonotype was recorded a few times. The chain couples TRBV2 to TRBJ2-6; 7 bases line up with TRBD1. The CDR3 covers 14 residues. Germline loops: CDR1 SNHLY, CDR2 FYNNEI. V was pared by 9 bases and J by 3 bases, with 5 bases of the junction left unmatched. The CDR3 spells CASYRGSGANVLTF. The CDR3, as DNA: TGTGCCAGTTACAGGGGCAGTGGGGCCAACGTCCTGACTTTC. Together with reference TRBV2 and TRBJ2-6, the CDR3 gives the full variable domain: EPEVTQTPSHQVTQMGQEVILRCVPISNHLYFYWYRQILGQKVEFLVSFYNNEISEKSEIFDDQFSVERPDGSNFTLKIRSTKLEDSAMYFCASYRGSGANVLTFGAGSRLTVL.

In its sample, this clonotype was seen a few times. The CDR3 region has the DNA TGTGCCAGCCCTCTGCAGGGGTCGCGCACAGATACGCAGTATTTT. It translates to CASPLQGSRTDTQYF. The chain carries TRBV12-3 or TRBV12-4 and TRBJ2-3, with D possibly matching TRBD1 (6 bases). The CDR3 covers 15 residues. With 8 bases removed from V and 1 base from J, the gap between germline ends came to 16 bases.

The V and J genes are TRBV6-1 and TRBJ2-5; D perhaps matches TRBD2 (5 bases). Trimming removed 0 bases at V and 2 bases at J, with 10 bases between. This CDR3 contains 15 residues. CDR1 and CDR2 from the germline V gene are MNHNS and SASEGT. The CDR3 DNA reads as TGTGCCAGCAGTGAAGCTCGGGAAGTACAAGAGACCCAGTACTTC. Translation gives CASSEAREVQETQYF.

CDR3 sequence: CASIGGPTQYF. CDR3 nucleotides: TGTGCCAGTATCGGGGGGCCTACGCAGTATTTT. The chain recombines TRBV6-6 with TRBJ2-3, with D perhaps matching TRBD2 (7 bases). The length of the CDR3 is 11 residues. Germline lookup yields CDR1 MNHNY and CDR2 SVGAGI (reference sequence). Trimming shortened V by 9 bases and J by 8 bases, and 12 bases separated the two germline ends.

The chain employs TRBV10-2 and TRBJ2-3; the D is unclear. V shed 1 base and J shed 0 bases, with 11 bases lying between them. The CDR3 is made up of 16 amino acids. Germline V gives CDR1 WSHSY, CDR2 SAAADI. The CDR3 protein is CASSEWSAPSTDTQYF. Here the CDR3 DNA reads TGCGCCAGCAGTGAGTGGAGCGCGCCTAGCACAGATACGCAGTATTTT.

V gene TRBV29-1 combines with J gene TRBJ1-6; D is possibly TRBD1 (6 bases). Trimming shortened V by 2 bases and J by 1 base, and 6 bases separated the two germline ends. Germline V lookup: CDR1 SQVTM, CDR2 ANQGSEA. CDR3 length: 14 amino acids. CDR3 residues: CSVERGSYNSPLHF. The CDR3 region has the DNA TGCAGCGTTGAAAGGGGGTCCTATAATTCACCCCTCCACTTT. Complete variable domain (other parts from reference TRBV29-1 and TRBJ1-6): SAVISQKPSRDICQRGTSLTIQCQVDSQVTMMFWYRQQPGQSLTLIATANQGSEATYESGFVIDKFPISRPNLTFSTLTVSNMSPEDSSIYLCSVERGSYNSPLHFGNGTRLTVT.

The chain joins TRBV29-1 to TRBJ1-5; 12 nucleotides line up with TRBD1. The germline gives CDR1 SQVTM, CDR2 ANQGSEA. V shed 7 bases and J 7 bases; nucleotides not matched to a gene: 5. The CDR3 consists of 13 residues. The CDR3: CSAQGQGAQPQHF. The CDR3 DNA reads as TGCAGCGCCCAGGGACAGGGGGCCCAGCCCCAGCATTTT.